This T cell receptor (beta chain) is drawn from a study of OX40 agonist ivuxolimab in advanced cancers. Study-wide points: By week 6 at 0.1 to 3.0 mg/kg, blood CD4+ and CD8+ T cells had expanded clonally.

The study sampled blood at baseline, cycle 4 day 1, and cycle 7 day 1. Of note for this clone: The antigen is unknown.

Only in-frame clones appear in the TCRdb table, and some are missing; sequencing was by immunoSEQ multiplex PCR. The sample contains fewer than 90,000 clones, about nine tenths of which appear only once. The length of the CDR3 is 15 residues. J lost 2 bases, V lost 4 bases, and 6 bases had no gene match. CDR1 and CDR2 (germline): SGHTA, FQGNSA. This TCR came from an adult with an advanced solid tumor such as melanoma, head and neck, liver or kidney cancer. The sample was CD4+ or CD8+ T cells sorted from blood, taken in a trial of the OX40 agonist ivuxolimab. The J gene is TRBJ1-2, the V gene TRBV7-2, with 8 bases aligning to TRBD1. CDR3 sequence reads: CASSSGQGRNYGYTF. CDR3 nucleotides: TGTGCCAGCAGCTCCGGACAGGGACGGAACTATGGCTACACCTTC.